A single sample gave rise to the 30 T cell receptor beta chains below, sequenced in a study of early stage breast cancer tumors. Sequenced by immunoSEQ multiplex PCR; TCRdb stores in-frame clones only, minus some. The data show under 8,500 clones, 50% to 80% seen once. The sequencing input was normal breast tissue next to the tumor. These receptors were obtained from a person aged 45-60 years with breast cancer.

This clone is a singleton in its sample. The rearrangement uses TRBV7-2 and TRBJ2-3; D gene uncertain. Germline V gene sequence: CDR1 SGHTA, CDR2 FQGNSA. V was shortened by 8 bases and J by 4 bases, with 4 bases between the two germline ends. This CDR3 has 10 residues. The CDR3 spells CASAADTQYF. The CDR3 region has the DNA TGTGCCAGCGCGGCAGATACGCAGTATTTT.

CDR3 loop: CASSPPSTGSNTEAFF. DNA of the CDR3: TGTGCCAGCTCACCACCGTCGACAGGTTCGAACACTGAAGCTTTCTTT. This chain joins TRBV18 and TRBJ1-1; tentative D call: TRBD1 (6 bases). This CDR3 spans 16 amino acids. Trimming removed 0 bases from V and 1 base from J, with 12 bases in between. Germline V CDR1 and CDR2: KGHSH, LQKENI.

The V call is TRBV27, the J call TRBJ2-7; 7 bases are shared with TRBD1. The V and J ends lost 3 bases and 3 bases, in that order; junction bases with no gene match: 5. CDR3 length equals 14 residues. From germline, CDR1 is MNHEY and CDR2 SMNVEV (reference sequence). CDR3 region: CASSLTGLIYEQYF. DNA for the CDR3: TGTGCCAGCAGTTTGACAGGGTTAATCTACGAGCAGTACTTC.

The chain carries TRBV6-5 and TRBJ2-7; D unresolved. The CDR3 has 11 residues. CDR1 MNHEY and CDR2 SVGAGI come from the germline V gene. V lost 5 bases, J lost 5 bases, and 7 bases lay in between. The CDR3 protein is CASSESNEQYF. As DNA, the CDR3 is TGTGCCAGCAGTGAATCGAACGAGCAGTACTTC.

The chain carries TRBV7-2 and TRBJ1-5; a weak D match, TRBD1 (5 bases). From germline, CDR1 is SGHTA and CDR2 FQGNSA. This CDR3 comprises 14 residues. V lost 6 bases and J 9 bases, leaving 18 bases between the germline ends. This CDR3 reads CASSLRDAQGPQHF. Here the CDR3 DNA reads TGTGCCAGCAGTCTCCGGGACGCCCAGGGGCCCCAGCATTTT.

The V call is TRBV29-1, the J call TRBJ2-5; 7 nucleotides match TRBD1. Germline V CDR1 and CDR2: SQVTM, ANQGSEA. The CDR3 totals 12 residues. V was pared by 5 bases and J by 6 bases, with 6 bases of the junction left unmatched. The CDR3 nucleotides read TGCAGCGTTCGCACAGGGGATCAGACCCAGTACTTC. Its protein is CSVRTGDQTQYF.

This clone has just one count. V is TRBV6-5 and J is TRBJ2-3; TRBD1 aligns across 8 bases. V was pared by 9 bases and J by 0 bases, with 5 bases of the junction left unmatched. CDR3 length: 14 residues. The V gene's germline CDR1 is MNHEY and CDR2 SVGAGI. The CDR3 nucleotides read TGTGCCAGTCGCCCAGGGGGCAGCACAGATACGCAGTATTTT. This sequence encodes CASRPGGSTDTQYF.

V is TRBV4-1 and J is TRBJ2-1; D gene uncertain. Germline V gene lookup returns CDR1 MGHRA and CDR2 YSYEKL. V gave up 0 bases and J gave up 7 bases, with 16 bases separating them. This CDR3 comprises 16 residues. The CDR3 region has the DNA TGCGCCAGCAGCCAAGAAAGGTCAGGAGTTACGAATGAGCAGTTCTTC. Its protein product is CASSQERSGVTNEQFF.

Note on this clone: The same CDR3 also results from other DNA sequences found in this sample. The chain couples TRBV7-2 to TRBJ2-1, with D hard to call. The CDR3 runs to 15 residues. Germline assignment: CDR1 SGHTA and CDR2 FQGNSA. Trimming removed 5 bases from V and 8 bases from J, with 19 bases in between. Here the CDR3 reads CASSPDVTARYEQFF. The CDR3 nucleotides are TGTGCCAGCAGCCCGGACGTCACCGCAAGGTATGAGCAGTTCTTC.

The J gene is TRBJ2-3, the V gene TRBV7-2, with D perhaps TRBD2 (6 bases). Between the trimmed V and J ends, which lost 1 base and 0 bases, there was a span of 8 bases. The CDR3 has 15 residues. Germline CDR1 SGHTA, CDR2 FQGNSA. The CDR3 coding sequence is TGTGCCAGCAGCTTAGTGGGGACTAGCACAGATACGCAGTATTTT. Translated, it gives CASSLVGTSTDTQYF.

This CDR3 is CASSKDRGYNEQFF. Here the CDR3 DNA reads TGTGCCAGCAGCAAAGACAGGGGGTACAATGAGCAGTTCTTC. The chain combines TRBV7-2 with TRBJ2-1, with 9 bases identical to TRBD1. Germline V gene lookup returns CDR1 SGHTA and CDR2 FQGNSA. With 5 bases clipped from V and 4 bases from J, the junction kept 3 bases outside the gene matches. The CDR3 loop spans 14 amino acids. Variable domain in full (rest from reference TRBV7-2 and TRBJ2-1): GAGVSQSPSNKVTEKGKDVELRCDPISGHTALYWYRQSLGQGLEFLIYFQGNSAPDKSGLPSDRFSAERTGGSVSTLTIQRTQQEDSAVYLCASSKDRGYNEQFFGPGTRLTVL.

The chain links TRBV30 to TRBJ1-4; the D gene is possibly TRBD1 (5 bases). The V end lost 2 bases, the J end lost 5 bases, and 9 bases lay between the germline ends. The CDR3 is made up of 13 amino acids. Germline values: CDR1 GTSNPN, CDR2 SVGIG (reference sequence). CDR3 region: CAWSPDRNEKLFF. The CDR3 nucleotides read TGTGCCTGGAGTCCTGACAGAAATGAAAAACTGTTTTTT.

The V and J genes are TRBV4-3 and TRBJ1-3; TRBD1 matches at 7 bases. The ends lost 2 bases at V and 4 bases at J; junction bases unmatched: 5. This CDR3 contains 15 residues. CDR1 is LGHNA, CDR2 YSLEER, per germline. CDR3 nucleotide sequence: TGCGCCAGCAGCCAATCGGGGACAGACGGAAACACCATATATTTT. Its translation: CASSQSGTDGNTIYF.

The chain uses TRBV5-4 and TRBJ2-3; D might be TRBD2 (6 bases). The CDR3 is made up of 12 amino acids. From germline, CDR1 is SGHNT and CDR2 YYREEE (reference sequence). Trimming took off 9 bases at V and 6 bases at J, with 14 bases between the two ends. CDR3 nucleotides: TGTGCCACCAGGGAGGTGGGGGATACGCAGTATTTT. Amino acid sequence: CATREVGDTQYF.

The chain employs TRBV6-1 and TRBJ1-1; 8 bases match TRBD1. The CDR3 spans 13 residues. From germline, CDR1 is MNHNS and CDR2 SASEGT. Trimming took 3 bases from V and 11 from J; bases not matched to a gene: 8. The CDR3: CASSDNTGGDAFF. For the CDR3, the DNA is TGTGCCAGCAGTGACAACACAGGGGGTGATGCTTTCTTT.

The J gene is TRBJ1-2, the V gene TRBV4-2; unclear D gene. V dropped 5 bases and J dropped 4 bases, with 11 bases sitting between them. Germline V CDR1 and CDR2: LGHNA, YNFKEQ. The CDR3 spans 13 residues. The CDR3 sequence is CASSGGWPYGYTF. The CDR3 region has the DNA TGTGCCAGCAGCGGCGGATGGCCCTATGGCTACACCTTC.

The V and J genes are TRBV18 and TRBJ2-7, with a possible D match to TRBD2 (6 bases). Trimming removed 3 bases at V and 3 bases at J, with 9 bases between. The CDR3 is 13 amino acids. CDR1 is KGHSH and CDR2 is LQKENI in the germline V gene. This chain's CDR3 is CASSPAGLYEQYF. Written as DNA, the CDR3 is TGTGCCAGCTCACCCGCGGGACTCTACGAGCAGTACTTC.

This clone turned up a few times. This sequence joins TRBV6-5 and TRBJ1-2, with D unclear. Germline loops: CDR1 MNHEY, CDR2 SVGAGI. The CDR3 totals 13 residues. V was trimmed by 2 bases and J by 2 bases, leaving 6 bases between them. This chain's CDR3 is CASSYRENYGYTF. CDR3 nucleotides: TGTGCCAGCAGTTACAGGGAAAACTATGGCTACACCTTC.

This clone was detected only a few times. The J gene is TRBJ1-2, the V gene TRBV7-2; D might be TRBD1 (5 bases). Germline assignment: CDR1 SGHTA and CDR2 FQGNSA. Trimming took off 5 bases at V and 1 base at J, with 11 bases between the two ends. The CDR3 extends over 14 amino acids. Here the CDR3 DNA reads TGTGCCAGCAGCATCGGGACCGATAACTATGGCTACACCTTC. Its translation: CASSIGTDNYGYTF.

The V and J genes are TRBV6-1 and TRBJ2-1; D unclear. This CDR3 has 15 residues. Looked up from germline, CDR1 is MNHNS and CDR2 is SASEGT. Trimming removed 7 bases from V and 0 bases from J, with 13 bases in between. CDR3 loop: CASTPRSSSYNEQFF. CDR3 bases: TGTGCCAGCACCCCTCGGAGTAGCTCCTACAATGAGCAGTTCTTC.

The chain employs TRBV11-2 and TRBJ2-7; D remains ambiguous. Looked up from germline, CDR1 is SGHAT and CDR2 is FQNNGV. This CDR3 comprises 13 residues. The germline V and J ends were trimmed by 3 bases and 0 bases, with 6 bases remaining between them. CDR3 nucleotides: TGTGCCAGCAGCTTGCAGGCCTCCTACGAGCAGTACTTC. As protein: CASSLQASYEQYF.

This clone counts as medium-sized. The same CDR3 arises from other DNA sequences in this sample as well. The gene calls are TRBV7-2 and TRBJ1-2, with D unresolved. Per the germline V gene, CDR1 is SGHTA and CDR2 is FQGNSA. This CDR3 comprises 13 residues. Trimming took 0 bases from V and 6 from J, leaving 8 bases between them. The CDR3 protein is CASSLALRDGYTF. The CDR3 DNA reads as TGTGCCAGCAGCTTAGCGCTAAGGGATGGCTACACCTTC.

By proportion, this clone is large. This chain joins TRBV5-5 and TRBJ2-7; D assignment may be TRBD1 or TRBD2 (5 bases each). Looked up from germline, CDR1 is SGHKS and CDR2 is YYEKEE (reference sequence). The CDR3 is 15 residues long. V was cut by 4 bases and J by 0 bases, with 14 bases left in between. This chain's CDR3 is CASSVAWGSSYEQYF. The CDR3 region has the DNA TGTGCCAGCAGCGTTGCATGGGGGTCCTCCTACGAGCAGTACTTC.

The chain carries TRBV27 and TRBJ2-1; D is uncertain. The CDR3 loop spans 16 amino acids. Germline V gives CDR1 MNHEY, CDR2 SMNVEV (reference sequence). V gave up 4 bases and J gave up 2 bases, with 15 bases separating them. The CDR3 bases are TGTGCCAGCAGTTCCCGCGGCATGCCCGCCTACAATGAGCAGTTCTTC. Amino acid sequence: CASSSRGMPAYNEQFF.

This clone came up a few times. The chain uses TRBV10-3 and TRBJ2-3; TRBD2 agrees at 10 bases. In germline, CDR1 is ENHRY, CDR2 SYGVKD. The CDR3 loop spans 14 amino acids. The V segment lost 6 bases and the J segment 5 bases; nucleotides outside the gene matches: 5. The CDR3 loop is CAISSGRAEDTQYF. DNA for the CDR3: TGTGCCATCAGCAGCGGGAGGGCCGAAGATACGCAGTATTTT.

This chain uses TRBV6-5 with TRBJ1-2, with a possible D match to TRBD1 (5 bases). Germline-derived CDR1 and CDR2 are MNHEY and SVGAGI. Trimming took 10 bases from V and 1 from J, leaving 19 bases between them. The CDR3 totals 15 residues. In nucleotides, the CDR3 is TGTGCCACGAGGGACCCCCTTTGGGGTAACTATGGCTACACCTTC. It translates to CATRDPLWGNYGYTF.

The V gene is TRBV5-4, the J gene TRBJ2-5, with D unresolved. V dropped 0 bases and J dropped 4 bases, with 10 bases sitting between them. The CDR3 covers 14 residues. The germline V gene has CDR1 SGHNT and CDR2 YYREEE (reference sequence). In nucleotides, the CDR3 is TGTGCCAGCAGCTTGGGAAGTAGAGGAGAGACCCAGTACTTC. Translation: CASSLGSRGETQYF.

In this sample, this clone turned up a few times. The chain uses TRBV7-4 and TRBJ1-1; D is undetermined. CDR1 SGHVT and CDR2 SQSDAQ come from the germline V gene. V shed 6 bases and J shed 2 bases, with 10 bases lying between them. CDR3 length equals 13 residues. CDR3 coding DNA: TGTGCCAGCAGTTCGAGGGTTAACACTGAAGCTTTCTTT. Translation gives CASSSRVNTEAFF.

This clone was counted once. V usage is TRBV29-1 and J usage is TRBJ1-2, with 10 nucleotides matching TRBD1. This CDR3 is 13 amino acids long. Trimming removed 7 bases from V and 8 bases from J; junction bases left unmatched: 10. The V gene's germline CDR1 is SQVTM and CDR2 ANQGSEA. The DNA for the CDR3 is TGCAGCGCCGAGGGACAGGGGTTATTAGGCTACACCTTC. This encodes CSAEGQGLLGYTF.

This clone was seen once. The chain links TRBV28 to TRBJ2-1, with a possible D match to TRBD2 (6 bases). Germline-derived CDR1 and CDR2 are MDHEN and SYDVKM. V was pared by 5 bases and J by 13 bases, with 21 bases between. This CDR3 comprises 14 residues. In DNA form, the CDR3 reads TGTGCCAGCAGTCTGTACGGGAGAATGGGTGCACAGTTCTTC. The encoded protein is CASSLYGRMGAQFF. Together with reference TRBV28 and TRBJ2-1, the CDR3 gives the full variable domain: DVKVTQSSRYLVKRTGEKVFLECVQDMDHENMFWYRQDPGLGLRLIYFSYDVKMKEKGDIPEGYSVSREKKERFSLILESASTNQTSMYLCASSLYGRMGAQFFGPGTRLTVL.